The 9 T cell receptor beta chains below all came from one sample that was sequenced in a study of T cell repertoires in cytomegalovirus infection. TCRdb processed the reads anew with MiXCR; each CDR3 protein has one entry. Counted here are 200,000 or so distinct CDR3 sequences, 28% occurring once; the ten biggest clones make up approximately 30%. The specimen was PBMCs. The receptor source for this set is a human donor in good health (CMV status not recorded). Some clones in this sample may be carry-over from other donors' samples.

In DNA form, the CDR3 reads TGTGCCAGCAGCCTTGGGACAGGCTCCCTTATGAACACTGAAGCTTTCTTT. Translated: CASSLGTGSLMNTEAFF. This chain links TRBV12-3 or TRBV12-4 with TRBJ1-1; 8 positions match TRBD1. V dropped 6 bases and J dropped 0; count of bases not matched to a gene: 12. This CDR3 comprises 17 residues.

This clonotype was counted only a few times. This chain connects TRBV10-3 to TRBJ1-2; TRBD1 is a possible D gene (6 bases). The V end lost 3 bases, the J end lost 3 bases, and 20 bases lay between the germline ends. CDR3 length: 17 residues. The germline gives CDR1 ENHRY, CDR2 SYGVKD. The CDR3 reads CAISDRGAEGRDYGYTF. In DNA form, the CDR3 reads TGTGCCATCAGTGATAGGGGGGCAGAAGGACGGGACTATGGCTACACCTTC.

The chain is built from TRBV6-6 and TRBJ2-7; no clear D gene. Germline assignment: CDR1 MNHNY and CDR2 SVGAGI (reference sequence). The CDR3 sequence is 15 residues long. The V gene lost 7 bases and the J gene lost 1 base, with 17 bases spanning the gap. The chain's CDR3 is CASIDPRAGSYEQYF. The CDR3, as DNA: TGTGCCAGCATCGACCCTAGAGCTGGGTCCTACGAGCAGTACTTC.

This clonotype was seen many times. CDR3 amino acids: CASSPTEIVNYEQYF. DNA for the CDR3: TGTGCCAGCAGCCCAACGGAAATTGTGAACTACGAGCAGTACTTC. The chain employs TRBV7-8 and TRBJ2-7; D gene ambiguous. Trimming took 5 bases from V and 3 from J, leaving 17 bases between them. Germline-derived CDR1 and CDR2 are SGHVS and FQNEAQ. The CDR3 runs to 15 residues.

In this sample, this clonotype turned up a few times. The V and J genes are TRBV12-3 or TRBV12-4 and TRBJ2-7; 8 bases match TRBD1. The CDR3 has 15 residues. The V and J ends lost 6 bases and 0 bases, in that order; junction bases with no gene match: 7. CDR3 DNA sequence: TGTGCCAGCAGCCCTGGACAGGGACCCTCCTACGAGCAGTACTTC. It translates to CASSPGQGPSYEQYF.

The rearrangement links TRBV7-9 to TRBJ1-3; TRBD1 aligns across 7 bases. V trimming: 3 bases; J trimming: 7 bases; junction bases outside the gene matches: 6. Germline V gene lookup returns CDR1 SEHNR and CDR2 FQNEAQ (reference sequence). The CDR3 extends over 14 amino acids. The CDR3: CASSFTGTDNTIYF. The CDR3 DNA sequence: TGTGCCAGCAGCTTTACCGGGACAGATAACACCATATATTTT.

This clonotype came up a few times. The CDR3 coding sequence is TGCAGTATCACGGGGGGAGGAAACATTCAGTACTTC. Residues: CSITGGGNIQYF. The gene calls are TRBV20-1 and TRBJ2-4, with 7 positions matching TRBD2. The junction had 7 bases not matched to a gene; V was cut back by 8 bases and J by 6 bases. The CDR3 is 12 amino acids. The V gene's germline CDR1 is DFQATT and CDR2 SNEGSKA (reference sequence).

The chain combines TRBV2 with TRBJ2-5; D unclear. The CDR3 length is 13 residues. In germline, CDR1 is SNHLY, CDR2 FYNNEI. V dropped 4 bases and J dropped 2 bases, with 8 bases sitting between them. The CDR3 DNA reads TGTGCCAGCAGTGGATCCCTACAAGAGACCCAGTACTTC. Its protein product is CASSGSLQETQYF.

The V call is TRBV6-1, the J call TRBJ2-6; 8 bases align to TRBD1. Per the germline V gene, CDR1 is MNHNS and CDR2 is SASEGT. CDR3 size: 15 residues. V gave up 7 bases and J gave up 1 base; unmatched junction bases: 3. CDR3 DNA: TGTGCCAGCAAGGGACAGGCATCTGGGGCCAACGTCCTGACTTTC. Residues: CASKGQASGANVLTF.